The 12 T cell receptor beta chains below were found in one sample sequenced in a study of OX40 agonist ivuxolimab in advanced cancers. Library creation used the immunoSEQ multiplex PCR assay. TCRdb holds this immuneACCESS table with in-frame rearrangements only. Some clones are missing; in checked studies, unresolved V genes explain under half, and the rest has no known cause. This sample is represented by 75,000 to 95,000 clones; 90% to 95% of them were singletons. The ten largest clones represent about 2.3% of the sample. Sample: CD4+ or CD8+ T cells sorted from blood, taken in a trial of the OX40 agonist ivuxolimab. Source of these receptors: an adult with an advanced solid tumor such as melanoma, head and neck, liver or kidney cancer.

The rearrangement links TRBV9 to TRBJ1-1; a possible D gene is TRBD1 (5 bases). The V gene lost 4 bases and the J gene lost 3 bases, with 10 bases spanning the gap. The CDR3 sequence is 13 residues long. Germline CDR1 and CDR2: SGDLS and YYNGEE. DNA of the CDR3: TGTGCCAGCAGCCGCCTGGGGGACACTGAAGCTTTCTTT. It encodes CASSRLGDTEAFF.

In DNA form, the CDR3 reads TGTGCCAGCAGCTTAGCATATGGGGGACTAGCGGCCAACAATGAGCAGTTCTTC. Protein: CASSLAYGGLAANNEQFF. The V gene is TRBV7-2, the J gene TRBJ2-1; 11 nucleotides agree with TRBD2. From germline, CDR1 is SGHTA and CDR2 FQGNSA. Germline trimming cut 0 bases from V and 5 bases from J; bases unmatched to any gene: 9. This CDR3 comprises 18 residues.

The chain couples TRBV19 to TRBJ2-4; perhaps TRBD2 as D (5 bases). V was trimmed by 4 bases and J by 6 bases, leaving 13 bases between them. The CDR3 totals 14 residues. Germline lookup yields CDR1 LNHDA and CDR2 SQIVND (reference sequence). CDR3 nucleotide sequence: TGTGCCAGTAGTACTTCGGTCGGAGGAAACATTCAGTACTTC. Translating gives CASSTSVGGNIQYF.

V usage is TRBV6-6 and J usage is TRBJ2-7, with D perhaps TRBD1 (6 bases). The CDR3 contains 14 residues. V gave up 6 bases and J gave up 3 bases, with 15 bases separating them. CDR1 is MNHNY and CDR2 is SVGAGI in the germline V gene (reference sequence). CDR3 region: CASRGGGLGYEQYF. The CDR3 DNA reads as TGTGCCAGCAGGGGTGGGGGCCTGGGCTACGAGCAGTACTTC.

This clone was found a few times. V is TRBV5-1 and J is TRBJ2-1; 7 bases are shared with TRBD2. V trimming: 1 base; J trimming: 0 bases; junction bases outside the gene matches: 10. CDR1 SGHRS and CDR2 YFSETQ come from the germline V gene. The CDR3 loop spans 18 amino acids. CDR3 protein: CASSLFGGGTLSYNEQFF. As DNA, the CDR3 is TGCGCCAGCAGCTTGTTTGGGGGAGGGACTCTCTCCTACAATGAGCAGTTCTTC.

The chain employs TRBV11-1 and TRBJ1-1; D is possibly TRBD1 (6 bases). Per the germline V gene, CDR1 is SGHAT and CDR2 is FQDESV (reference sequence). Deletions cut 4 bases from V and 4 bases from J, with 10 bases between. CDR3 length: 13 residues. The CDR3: CASSSQGGTEAFF. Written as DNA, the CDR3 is TGTGCCAGCAGCTCACAGGGAGGCACTGAAGCTTTCTTT.

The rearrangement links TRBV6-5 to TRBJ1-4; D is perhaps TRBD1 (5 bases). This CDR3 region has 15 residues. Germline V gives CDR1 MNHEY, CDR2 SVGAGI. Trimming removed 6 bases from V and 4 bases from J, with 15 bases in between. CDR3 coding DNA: TGTGCCAGCAGACTCGGACCAGGGAGTAATGAAAAACTGTTTTTT. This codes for CASRLGPGSNEKLFF.

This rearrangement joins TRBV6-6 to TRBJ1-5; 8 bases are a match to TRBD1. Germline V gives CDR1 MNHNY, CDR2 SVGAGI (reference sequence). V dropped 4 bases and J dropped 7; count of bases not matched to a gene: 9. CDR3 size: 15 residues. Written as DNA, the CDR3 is TGTGCCAGCAGTTCCGAGGGCAGGGGGCGACAGCCCCAGCATTTT. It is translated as CASSSEGRGRQPQHF.

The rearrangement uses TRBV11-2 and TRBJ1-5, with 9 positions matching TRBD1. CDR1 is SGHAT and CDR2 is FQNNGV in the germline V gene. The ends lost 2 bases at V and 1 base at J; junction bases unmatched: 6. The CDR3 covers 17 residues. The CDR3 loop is CASSLRDRDGSNQPQHF. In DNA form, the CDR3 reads TGTGCCAGCAGCTTACGGGACAGGGACGGGAGCAATCAGCCCCAGCATTTT.

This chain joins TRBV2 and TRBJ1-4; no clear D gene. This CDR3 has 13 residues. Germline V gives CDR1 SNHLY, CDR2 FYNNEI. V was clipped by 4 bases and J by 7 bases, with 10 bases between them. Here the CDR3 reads CASSGGFGEKLFF. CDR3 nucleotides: TGTGCCAGCAGTGGAGGGTTCGGTGAAAAACTGTTTTTT.

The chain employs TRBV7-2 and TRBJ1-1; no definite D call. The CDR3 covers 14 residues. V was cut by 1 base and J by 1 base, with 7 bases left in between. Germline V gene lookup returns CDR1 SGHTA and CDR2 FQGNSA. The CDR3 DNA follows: TGTGCCAGCAGCTTAGGTAGAGCGAACACTGAAGCTTTCTTT. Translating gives CASSLGRANTEAFF.

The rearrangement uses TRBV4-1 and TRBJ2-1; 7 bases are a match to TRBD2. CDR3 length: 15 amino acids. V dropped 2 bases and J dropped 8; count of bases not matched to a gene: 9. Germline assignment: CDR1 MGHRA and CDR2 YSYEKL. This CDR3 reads CASSQWGGSFDEQFF. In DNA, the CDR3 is TGCGCCAGCAGCCAATGGGGCGGGAGTTTTGATGAGCAGTTCTTC.